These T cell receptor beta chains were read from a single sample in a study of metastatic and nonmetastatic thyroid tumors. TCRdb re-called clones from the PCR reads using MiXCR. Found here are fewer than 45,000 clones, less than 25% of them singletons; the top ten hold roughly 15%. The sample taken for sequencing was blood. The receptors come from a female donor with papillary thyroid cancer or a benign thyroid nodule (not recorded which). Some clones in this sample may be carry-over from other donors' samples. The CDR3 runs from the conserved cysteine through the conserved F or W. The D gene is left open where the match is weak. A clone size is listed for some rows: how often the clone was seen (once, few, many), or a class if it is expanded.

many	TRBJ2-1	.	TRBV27	CASSWSRGNEQFF
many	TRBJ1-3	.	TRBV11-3	CASSLGRGGNTIYF
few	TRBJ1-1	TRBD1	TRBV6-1	CASSSDRQGRNTEAFF
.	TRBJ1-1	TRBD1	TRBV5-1	CASSQGTGGTEAFF
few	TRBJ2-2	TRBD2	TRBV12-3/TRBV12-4	CAIRIRQGTSGSSGELFF
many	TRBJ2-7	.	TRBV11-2	CASIGDPLYEQYF
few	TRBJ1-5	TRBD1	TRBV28	CASRTRGQGNQPQHF
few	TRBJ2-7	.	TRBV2	CASSEIGQSYEQYF
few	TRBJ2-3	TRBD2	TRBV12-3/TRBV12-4	CASSLVSIGRGTDTQYF
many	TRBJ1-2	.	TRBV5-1	CASSFTGTYGYTF
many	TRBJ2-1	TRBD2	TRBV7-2	CASSLVVGGDHNEQFF
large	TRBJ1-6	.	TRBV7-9	CASSLANSPLHF
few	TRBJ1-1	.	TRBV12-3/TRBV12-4	CASSKGARCTEAFF
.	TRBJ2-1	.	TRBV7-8	CASSPPRYNEQFF
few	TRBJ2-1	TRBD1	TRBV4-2	CASSQGAGGVDEQFF
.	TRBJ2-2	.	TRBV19	CASRGQPYKGELFF
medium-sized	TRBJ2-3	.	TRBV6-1	CASKDRGLSGDTQYF
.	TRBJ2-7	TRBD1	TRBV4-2	CASNQVQGVSYEQYF
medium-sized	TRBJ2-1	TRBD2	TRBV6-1	CASSLLAGGHNEQFF
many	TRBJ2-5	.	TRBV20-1	CSARDSGVRGLQETQYF
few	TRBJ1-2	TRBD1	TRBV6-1	CASRDRVYGYTF
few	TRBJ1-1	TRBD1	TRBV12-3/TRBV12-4	CASSPGGTESFF
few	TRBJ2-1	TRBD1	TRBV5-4	CASSFQGGTGLFF
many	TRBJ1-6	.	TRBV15	CATSRETAGSPLHF
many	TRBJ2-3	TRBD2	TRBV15	CATSTGGEDTQYF
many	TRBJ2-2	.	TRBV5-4	CASSFSPFTGELFF
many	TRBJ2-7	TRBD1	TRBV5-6	CASSSPRTGLNEQYF
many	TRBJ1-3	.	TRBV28	CASSFPGLTSGNTIYF
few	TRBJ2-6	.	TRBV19	CASSIGQSSGANVLTF
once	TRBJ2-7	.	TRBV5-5	CASSLTGTRAEQYF
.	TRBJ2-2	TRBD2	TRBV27	CSSSSGTSGRTYTGELFF
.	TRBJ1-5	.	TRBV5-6	CASSFQGTYQPQHF
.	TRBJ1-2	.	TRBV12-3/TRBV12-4	CASSFGEGHYGYTF